The 23 T cell receptor beta chains presented below share a single source sample, sequenced in a study of T-cell reconstitution after alpha-beta-depleted transplantation in children (dated by TCRdb to between 2015 and 2016). Read against the paper, the sample's treatment or condition label means: allogeneic hematopoietic cell transplantation with graft depleted of TCRalphabeta T cells and CD19 B cells. The protocol used for the library was PCR. The run used an Illumina HiSeq 2500. TCR library preparation used molecular barcoding, with unique molecular identifiers applied to normalize quantification of the TCRbeta repertoire. Using fastp at Q25 and MiXCR, TCRdb reprocessed the public reads and kept productive beta chains. Here each entry gathers all rows of one CDR3 protein and keeps the most common genes and DNA. The sample table holds around 180,000 distinct CDR3 sequences, of which around 10% were seen once. Approximately 13% of the sample rests with the top ten.

The sample consisted of PBMCs, taken before TCRalphabeta/CD19-depleted stem cell transplant. The source is a boy between 2 and 15 years old with acute myeloid leukemia, due to receive a stem cell transplant.

This clonotype was seen ten or more times. The chain is built from TRBV6-1 and TRBJ2-3; 7 bases line up with TRBD2. Germline CDR1 and CDR2: MNHNS and SASEGT. This CDR3 has 16 amino acids. Trimming at V came to 6 bases and at J to 0 bases, leaving 9 bases not matched to a gene. This CDR3 reads CASRLRAGGSTDTQYF. As DNA, the CDR3 is TGTGCCAGCAGACTACGGGCCGGGGGGAGCACAGATACGCAGTATTTT.

This clonotype was seen many times. This rearrangement joins TRBV28 to TRBJ2-7, with 8 bases matching TRBD2. The CDR3 has 17 amino acids. Trimming at V came to 1 base and at J to 4 bases, leaving 12 bases not matched to a gene. CDR1 is MDHEN, CDR2 SYDVKM, per germline. The DNA for the CDR3 is TGTGCCAGCAGTTTATCCCAGACCGGGACTAGTGTTTACGAGCAGTACTTC. Translated, it gives CASSLSQTGTSVYEQYF.

This clonotype was found many times. V usage is TRBV5-1 and J usage is TRBJ2-7; D may be TRBD1 (5 bases). CDR1 and CDR2 (germline): SGHRS, YFSETQ. Trimming cost V 4 bases and J 2 bases, with 13 bases left between them. The CDR3 is 14 amino acids. The CDR3 protein is CASSKGSGTYEQYV. The CDR3 nucleotides are TGCGCCAGCAGCAAGGGCTCAGGGACCTACGAGCAGTACGTC.

This clonotype was recorded many times. This chain uses TRBV28 with TRBJ1-1, with TRBD1 identical over 7 bases. In germline, CDR1 is MDHEN, CDR2 SYDVKM. Trimming took 3 bases from V and 2 from J; bases not matched to a gene: 12. The CDR3 contains 17 residues. This CDR3 is CASSLGRGRFLNTEAFF. Written as DNA, the CDR3 is TGTGCCAGCAGTTTGGGAAGGGGGCGGTTTTTAAACACTGAAGCTTTCTTT.

There are many counts of this clonotype. The genes are TRBV12-3 or TRBV12-4 and TRBJ2-3; 8 bases agree with TRBD2. Trimming removed 4 bases from V and 2 bases from J; junction bases left unmatched: 11. The CDR3 loop spans 17 amino acids. The CDR3 DNA reads TGTGCCAGCAGTTCCCCAGCGGGAGTCCCGCCCACAGATACGCAGTATTTT. Amino acids: CASSSPAGVPPTDTQYF.

This clonotype has at least ten counts. The V and J genes are TRBV20-1 and TRBJ1-2; D is unclear. The V end lost 0 bases, the J end lost 2 bases, and 10 bases lay between the germline ends. The CDR3 runs to 14 residues. Germline V gives CDR1 DFQATT, CDR2 SNEGSKA (reference sequence). The CDR3 DNA is TGCAGTGCTAGAGATTCCGCCCTGAACTATGGCTACACCTTC. Amino acids: CSARDSALNYGYTF.

This clonotype was detected many times. This chain joins TRBV2 and TRBJ1-5; no firm D call. CDR3 length: 16 residues. V lost 8 bases, J lost 3 bases, and 20 bases lay in between. In germline, CDR1 is SNHLY, CDR2 FYNNEI. The CDR3: CASAKGSGLPNQPQHF. CDR3 nucleotide sequence: TGTGCCAGCGCCAAAGGGTCGGGATTGCCCAATCAGCCCCAGCATTTT.

This clonotype appeared many times. This sequence joins TRBV6-5 and TRBJ1-1; D call uncertain. From germline, CDR1 is MNHEY and CDR2 SVGAGI. The CDR3 spans 17 residues. V was pared by 2 bases and J by 5 bases, with 21 bases between. The CDR3 here is CASSYVLGIGERTEAFF. CDR3 coding DNA: TGTGCCAGCAGTTACGTTTTGGGGATCGGTGAAAGGACTGAAGCTTTCTTT.

The table lists this clonotype with many counts. This CDR3 is CASSLRVGGTDTQYF. The CDR3, as DNA: TGTGCCAGCAGCTTAAGGGTTGGGGGCACAGATACGCAGTATTTT. The genes are TRBV7-9 and TRBJ2-3; D not certain. Germline CDR1 and CDR2: SEHNR and FQNEAQ (reference sequence). Trimming stripped 2 bases from V and 1 base from J, with 10 bases between. This CDR3 is built from 15 residues.

In regard to this clonotype: A much larger clone lies a single base off, so this may be a read error. The V gene is TRBV3-1, the J gene TRBJ2-1, with D unresolved. CDR3 size: 14 residues. V was clipped by 4 bases and J by 5 bases, with 12 bases between them. Germline loops: CDR1 LGHDT, CDR2 YNNKEL (reference sequence). For the CDR3, the DNA is TGTGCCAGCAGCCGGTCTACCGCGCACAATGAGCAGTTCTTC. It codes for CASSRSTAHNEQFF.

The chain is built from TRBV11-2 and TRBJ1-2; D gene uncertain. The V gene lost 5 bases and the J gene lost 6 bases, with 13 bases spanning the gap. CDR3 length: 13 residues. The germline CDR1 and CDR2 sequences are SGHAT and FQNNGV. Here the CDR3 DNA reads TGTGCCAGCAGCGCAGGACGCGAGGATGGCTACACCTTC. Translated: CASSAGREDGYTF.

This clonotype was recorded at least ten times. The V gene is TRBV12-3 or TRBV12-4, the J gene TRBJ2-5, with 8 bases lining up with TRBD2. The CDR3 spans 14 residues. Unmatched junction bases numbered 5, after V lost 6 bases and J lost 2 bases. CDR3 loop: CASSGGAIQETQYF. CDR3 nucleotides: TGTGCCAGCAGCGGGGGGGCCATACAAGAGACCCAGTACTTC.

This clonotype was observed a handful of times. A junction boundary mismatches the germline segment, possibly from a read error. J is TRBJ2-2 and V is TRBV20-1, with a weak D call TRBD2 (7 bases). CDR3 length: 16 residues. CDR1 and CDR2 (germline): DFQATT, SNEGSKA (reference sequence). The CDR3 bases are TGCTGTGCTAGAGATGAGGGAGGGGGGGACACCGGGGAGCTGTTTTTT. Translated: CCARDEGGGDTGELFF.

The table lists this clonotype with many counts. An end of the junction differs from the germline gene, which may be a read error. The chain uses TRBV20-1 and TRBJ1-4; tentative D call: TRBD1 (6 bases). Germline V CDR1 and CDR2: DFQATT, SNEGSKA (reference sequence). The CDR3 has 15 residues. This chain's CDR3 is CIARDSSRGDEKLFF. In DNA, the CDR3 is TGCATTGCTAGAGATTCGTCCAGGGGAGATGAAAAACTGTTTTTT.

The chain uses TRBV10-2 and TRBJ2-2; TRBD2 aligns across 8 bases. CDR1 and CDR2 from the germline V gene are WSHSY and SAAADI. V gave up 8 bases and J gave up 7 bases; unmatched junction bases: 9. The CDR3 covers 14 residues. The CDR3 spells CASFVGGALGELFF. CDR3 sequence (DNA): TGCGCCAGCTTCGTCGGGGGGGCCCTCGGGGAGCTGTTTTTT.

This clonotype was observed at least ten times. The chain recombines TRBV20-1 with TRBJ1-2; possibly TRBD1 for D (6 bases). Trimming removed 1 base at V and 5 bases at J, with 20 bases between. From germline, CDR1 is DFQATT and CDR2 SNEGSKA (reference sequence). The CDR3 covers 16 residues. Here the CDR3 reads CSARGRRRGGLYGYTF. For the CDR3, the DNA is TGCAGTGCTAGAGGCAGGAGGAGGGGGGGACTTTATGGCTACACCTTC.

In its sample, this clonotype was seen many times. The germline gene is not matched at one end of the junction; a read error may be the cause. V usage is TRBV20-1 and J usage is TRBJ2-5; D might be TRBD2 (6 bases). Per germline, CDR1 DFQATT and CDR2 SNEGSKA (reference sequence). The CDR3 runs 12 residues. This CDR3 reads CSVSSAQEAQYF. The CDR3, as DNA: TGCAGTGTATCTAGCGCCCAAGAGGCCCAGTACTTC.

This clonotype was counted ten times or more. The V and J genes are TRBV6-2 or TRBV6-3 and TRBJ2-3; 11 nucleotides agree with TRBD2. CDR1 MNHEY and CDR2 SVGEGT come from the germline V gene. J was trimmed by 5 bases and V by 0 bases; bases with no gene match: 19. The CDR3 consists of 21 residues. CDR3 sequence reads: CASSYSPPFEGSGGAGDTQYF. CDR3 sequence (DNA): TGTGCCAGCAGTTACTCGCCCCCCTTTGAAGGTAGCGGGGGGGCAGGAGATACGCAGTATTTT.

The table lists this clonotype with many counts. The V call is TRBV20-1, the J call TRBJ1-1; D call uncertain. This CDR3 is built from 11 residues. The V end was cut by 3 bases, the J end by 0 bases, with 2 bases between. The germline V gene encodes CDR1 DFQATT and CDR2 SNEGSKA (reference sequence). This chain's CDR3 is CSASLNTEAFF. The CDR3 DNA is TGCAGTGCTAGTTTGAACACTGAAGCTTTCTTT.

This clonotype was picked up many times. The chain carries TRBV20-1 and TRBJ1-5; no clear D. Germline-derived CDR1 and CDR2 are DFQATT and SNEGSKA (reference sequence). Trimming took 4 bases from V and 0 from J, leaving 7 bases between them. CDR3 length equals 13 residues. The DNA for the CDR3 is TGCAGTGCTATCGTGACTAGCAATCAGCCCCAGCATTTT. Protein sequence: CSAIVTSNQPQHF.

This clonotype was seen at least ten times. J is TRBJ2-7 and V is TRBV6-1; 7 nucleotides agree with TRBD1. J gave up 1 base and V 1 base, and 4 bases lay outside the gene matches. The CDR3 has 15 residues. Per the germline V gene, CDR1 is MNHNS and CDR2 is SASEGT. The CDR3 is CASSEGDSTSYEQYF. The CDR3 nucleotides are TGTGCCAGCAGTGAAGGGGACAGTACTTCCTACGAGCAGTACTTC.

Of note for this clonotype: Possible read error: a much larger clone is one base away. V gene TRBV3-1 combines with J gene TRBJ2-1; weak D call: TRBD1 (5 bases). This CDR3 comprises 15 residues. In germline, CDR1 is LGHDT, CDR2 YNNKEL (reference sequence). The DNA for the CDR3 is TGTGCCGGCAGCCAAGGGGTGGTCTCCTACAATGAGCAGTTCTTC. Its protein is CAGSQGVVSYNEQFF.

This clonotype has a count of ten or more. This chain connects TRBV20-1 to TRBJ2-3; 14 positions agree with TRBD2. The CDR3 is made up of 13 amino acids. In germline, CDR1 is DFQATT, CDR2 SNEGSKA (reference sequence). Germline trimming cut 6 bases from V and 12 bases from J; bases unmatched to any gene: 8. CDR3 nucleotides: TGCAGTGCCAGACTAGCGGGAGGGCCAATACAGTATTTT. Translated, it gives CSARLAGGPIQYF.